This T cell receptor (beta chain) was recorded in a study of T cell changes during pregnancy in multiple sclerosis. Measured with immunoSEQ multiplex PCR; TCRdb has only the in-frame clones, and not every one. The table records about 68,000 clones, 91% of them present only once. Germline CDR1 and CDR2: LNHDA and SQIVND (reference sequence). CDR3 size: 16 residues. The V segment lost 2 bases and the J segment 4 bases; nucleotides outside the gene matches: 8. The specimen was peripheral blood, collected in the first trimester of pregnancy. This clonotype originated in a female donor with multiple sclerosis, enrolled in a pregnancy study. This sequence joins TRBV19 and TRBJ2-7; TRBD1 matches 10 bases. In nucleotides, the CDR3 is TGTGCCAGTAGTATAATCAGGGACAGGGGTCCATACGAGCAGTACTTC. It is translated as CASSIIRDRGPYEQYF.